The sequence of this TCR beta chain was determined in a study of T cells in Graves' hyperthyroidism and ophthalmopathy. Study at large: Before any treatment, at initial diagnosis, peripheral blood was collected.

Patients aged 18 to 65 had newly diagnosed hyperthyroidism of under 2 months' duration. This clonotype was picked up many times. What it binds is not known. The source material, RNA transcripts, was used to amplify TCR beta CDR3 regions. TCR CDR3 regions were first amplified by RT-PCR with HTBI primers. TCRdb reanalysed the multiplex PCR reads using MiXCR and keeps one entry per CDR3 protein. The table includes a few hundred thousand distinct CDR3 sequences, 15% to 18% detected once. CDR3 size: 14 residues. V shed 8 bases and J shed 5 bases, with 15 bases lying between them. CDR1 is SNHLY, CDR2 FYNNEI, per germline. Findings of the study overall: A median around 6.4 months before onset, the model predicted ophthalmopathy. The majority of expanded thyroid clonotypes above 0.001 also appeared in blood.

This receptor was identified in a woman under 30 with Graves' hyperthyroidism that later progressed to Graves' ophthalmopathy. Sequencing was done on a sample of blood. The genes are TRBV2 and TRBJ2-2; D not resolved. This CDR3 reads CASSTPSGTGELFF. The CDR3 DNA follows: TGTGCCAGCTCCACACCCAGTGGGACCGGGGAGCTGTTTTTT.